A single T cell receptor (beta chain) is shown here with its context. The age range of participants was 18 to 89 years, with residence in about two dozen US areas. Participants' reported clinical history set cohort assignment. The data belong to a study of blood T cell repertoires in COVID-19. CDR1 is SGHDN and CDR2 is FVKESK in the germline V gene. This CDR3 comprises 14 residues. Trimming cost V 0 bases and J 9 bases; bases outside gene matches: 5. The table came from immunoSEQ multiplex PCR; TCRdb's copy has only in-frame clones and leaves some out. The data hold 150,000 to 200,000 clones, with roughly 89% observed a single time.

The chain combines TRBV14 with TRBJ2-3; 8 bases agree with TRBD2. The receptor was derived from a woman in her thirties who had been exposed to COVID-19. The specimen was PBMCs or T cells enriched from blood (not recorded which). The CDR3 DNA is TGTGCCAGCAGCCAAGATTTTGAGCGGGAGACGCAGTATTTT. Encoded protein: CASSQDFERETQYF.